The table lists the clone carrying this T cell receptor (beta chain) with a few counts. Its specificity is not known. These data belong to a study of blood T cells in healthy people across ages. Next came a second PCR, run for roughly 7 to 12 cycles, which used a sample-barcoded 5' primer along with a J-beta primer mix. TCRdb recomputed calls from the 5' RACE reads with MiXCR, one row per CDR3 protein. The sample holds roughly 1 million distinct CDR3 sequences, approximately 25% seen once. The study's findings and limits: Roughly linear age-related decline in beta diversity appeared, significant by age around 42. Changes seen in expanded clonotypes were possibly confounded by donor CMV status left unknown.

The CDR3 extends over 14 amino acids. Germline V gives CDR1 DFQATT, CDR2 SNEGSKA (reference sequence). Trimming took off 3 bases at V and 0 bases at J, with 8 bases between the two ends. This sample also belongs to another study, concerning T cells of mothers and their children. That report adds: Mothers yielded over 8 million CDR3 reads, children some 2.9 million each.

The source material was blood. The V call is TRBV20-1, the J call TRBJ1-4, with unresolved D. The source is a girl aged 2-15 years in good health. The CDR3 DNA is TGCAGTGCTAGGCGCGGCCCAACTAATGAAAAACTGTTTTTT. Translated, it gives CSARRGPTNEKLFF.